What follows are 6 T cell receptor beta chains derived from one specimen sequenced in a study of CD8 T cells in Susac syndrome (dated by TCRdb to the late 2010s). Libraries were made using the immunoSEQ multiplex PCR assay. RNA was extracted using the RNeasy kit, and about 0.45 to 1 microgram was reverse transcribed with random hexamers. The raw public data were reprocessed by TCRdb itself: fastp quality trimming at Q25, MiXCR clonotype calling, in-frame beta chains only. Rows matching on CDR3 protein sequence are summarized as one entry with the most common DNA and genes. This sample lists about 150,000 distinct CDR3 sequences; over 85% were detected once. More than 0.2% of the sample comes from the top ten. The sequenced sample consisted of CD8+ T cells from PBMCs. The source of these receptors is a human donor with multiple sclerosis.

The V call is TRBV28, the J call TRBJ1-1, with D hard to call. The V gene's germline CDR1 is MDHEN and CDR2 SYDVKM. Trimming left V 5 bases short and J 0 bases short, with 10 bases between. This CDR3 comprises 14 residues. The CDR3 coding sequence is TGTGCCAGCAGTCCGACGCGGGTGAACACTGAAGCTTTCTTT. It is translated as CASSPTRVNTEAFF.

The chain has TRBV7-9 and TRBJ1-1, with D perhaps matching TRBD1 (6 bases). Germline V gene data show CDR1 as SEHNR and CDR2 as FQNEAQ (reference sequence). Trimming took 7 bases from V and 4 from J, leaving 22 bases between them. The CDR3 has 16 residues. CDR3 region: CASNPMGGTLVTEAFF. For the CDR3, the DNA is TGTGCCAGCAACCCCATGGGCGGGACATTGGTCACTGAAGCTTTCTTT.

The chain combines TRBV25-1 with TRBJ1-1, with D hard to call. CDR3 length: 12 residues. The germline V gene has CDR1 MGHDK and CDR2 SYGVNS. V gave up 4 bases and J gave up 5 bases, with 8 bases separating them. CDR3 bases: TGTGCCAGCAGTGTTTGGGATACTGAAGCTTTCTTT. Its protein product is CASSVWDTEAFF.

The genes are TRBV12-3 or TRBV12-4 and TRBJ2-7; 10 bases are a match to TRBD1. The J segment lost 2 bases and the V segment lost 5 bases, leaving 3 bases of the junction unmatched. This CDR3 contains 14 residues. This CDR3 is CASSKTGGPYEQYF. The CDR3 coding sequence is TGTGCCAGCAGTAAGACAGGGGGCCCCTACGAGCAGTACTTC.

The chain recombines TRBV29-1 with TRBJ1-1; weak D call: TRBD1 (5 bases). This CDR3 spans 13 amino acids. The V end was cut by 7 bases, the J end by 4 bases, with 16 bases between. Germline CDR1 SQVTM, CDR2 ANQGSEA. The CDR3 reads CSAEGEGPTEAFF. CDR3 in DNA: TGCAGCGCGGAGGGAGAGGGGCCCACTGAAGCTTTCTTT.

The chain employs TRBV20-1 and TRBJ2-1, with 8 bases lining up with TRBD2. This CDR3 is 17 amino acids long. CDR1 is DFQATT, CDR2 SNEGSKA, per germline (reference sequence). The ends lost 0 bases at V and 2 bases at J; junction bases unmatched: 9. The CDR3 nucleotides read TGCAGTGCTAGAGATTACGAACGCGGGGGGACCTACAATGAGCAGTTCTTC. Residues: CSARDYERGGTYNEQFF.